These T cell receptor beta chains were read from a single sample in a study of shared clonotypes between healthy human individuals. Sequencing used immunoSEQ multiplex PCR; TCRdb keeps in-frame clones, though not all of them. The table includes some 2.1 million clones, just under 95% detected once. Material for sequencing was naive CD8+ T cells from PBMCs. These receptors were taken from a man between 18 and 29 years old in good health. Some clones in this sample may be carry-over from other donors' samples. The CDR3 runs from the conserved cysteine through the conserved F or W. Each record gives: J gene, clone size, V gene, D gene, CDR3 DNA, CDR3 protein. The D gene is left open where the match is weak. Size values are once, few and many counts, or a class for expanded clones, and some rows have none.

TRBJ2-7 | - | TRBV21-1 | - | TGTGCCAGCAGGAGGGGTTCATCCGAGCAGTACTTC | CASRRGSSEQYF
TRBJ2-1 | - | TRBV6-4 | - | TGTGCCAGCAGTGACTCTTTGCACAATGAGCAGTTCTTC | CASSDSLHNEQFF
TRBJ2-7 | - | TRBV28 | - | TGTGCCAGCAGACCGGGACGGATGGCCTACGAGCAGTACTTC | CASRPGRMAYEQYF
TRBJ2-7 | - | TRBV27 | - | TGTGCCAGCAATGGATTCCCCTACGAGCAGTACTTC | CASNGFPYEQYF
TRBJ2-3 | - | TRBV5-4 | TRBD2 | TGTGCCAGCAGCTTTGTTACTAGCGGGAGGGACCTCACAGATACGCAGTATTTT | CASSFVTSGRDLTDTQYF
TRBJ1-1 | - | TRBV27 | TRBD1 | TGTGCCAGCAGTTCTCTGGGACAGCCGAACACTGAAGCTTTCTTT | CASSSLGQPNTEAFF
TRBJ2-7 | - | TRBV5-1 | - | TGCGCCAGCAGCTTGGATCCCGGAACAGGGTACGAGCAGTACTTC | CASSLDPGTGYEQYF
TRBJ2-3 | - | TRBV28 | - | TGTGCCATCTCCGCCGAGGGGATAGGAGATACGCAGTATTTT | CAISAEGIGDTQYF
TRBJ2-5 | - | TRBV9 | TRBD1 | TGTGCCAGCAGCGTCGCCGGGACAGGGGGTCTAGGGGTTGAGGAGACCCAGTACTTC | CASSVAGTGGLGVEETQYF
TRBJ2-3 | once | TRBV5-1 | TRBD1 | TGCGCCAGCAGGGAACCGGGACAGGGACTGGATACGCAGTATTTT | CASREPGQGLDTQYF
TRBJ2-1 | - | TRBV7-9 | TRBD2 | TGTGCCAGCAGCGCGCCGGGACTAGCGGCTGGGGATGAGCAGTTCTTC | CASSAPGLAAGDEQFF
TRBJ1-5 | - | TRBV23-1 | TRBD1 | TGCGCCAGCAGTCATTCGACAGGGGGAAGCAATCAGCCCCAGCATTTT | CASSHSTGGSNQPQHF
TRBJ2-7 | - | TRBV4-1 | - | TGCGCCAGCACTGGGGGGAGCGAGCAGTACTTC | CASTGGSEQYF
TRBJ2-7 | - | TRBV5-4 | TRBD2 | TGTGCCAGCAGCTTGGAATTCAGCGGGACCGCCTTTTACGAGCAGTACTTC | CASSLEFSGTAFYEQYF
TRBJ1-2 | - | TRBV7-9 | - | TGTGCCAGCAGCTTGGGGGGCGCCTATGGCTACACCTTC | CASSLGGAYGYTF
TRBJ2-1 | - | TRBV29-1 | TRBD2 | TGCAGCGTTGAAGGTCGTCGGACTAGCGGGAGGGCCGGTTACAATGAGCAGTTCTTC | CSVEGRRTSGRAGYNEQFF
TRBJ2-2 | - | TRBV9 | - | TGTGCCAGCAGCGTAGCTCGGCTAGCTCCAAACACCGGGGAGCTGTTTTTT | CASSVARLAPNTGELFF
TRBJ1-2 | - | TRBV10-3 | - | TGTGCCATCAGTGAGTCGGGGGCAGGGAGCTATGGCTACACCTTC | CAISESGAGSYGYTF
TRBJ1-5 | once | TRBV7-6 | - | TGTGCCAGCAGCCCCGGACCGATCAATCAGCCCCAGCATTTT | CASSPGPINQPQHF
TRBJ2-7 | - | TRBV28 | TRBD2 | TGTGCCAGCCGAGCGGGAGCTTGGTACGAGCAGTACTTC | CASRAGAWYEQYF
TRBJ2-1 | - | TRBV5-6 | TRBD2 | TGTGCCAGCAGTTCTAGCGGGAGACCTGAGCAGTTCTTC | CASSSSGRPEQFF
TRBJ2-7 | once | TRBV6-5 | - | TGTGCCAGCAGTTCAAAATTAAACTCCTACGAGCAGTACTTC | CASSSKLNSYEQYF
TRBJ2-7 | - | TRBV15 | - | TGTGCCACCAGCAGAGATGTCCAAAGCCTCTCCTACGAGCAGTACTTC | CATSRDVQSLSYEQYF
TRBJ1-1 | - | TRBV28 | TRBD1 | TGTGCCAGCAGCGAACGACAGGGGGACGGGAACACTGAAGCTTTCTTT | CASSERQGDGNTEAFF
TRBJ2-7 | - | TRBV4-1 | - | TGCGCCAGCAGCCAAGATTTCGGGCGGAACTCCTACGAGCAGTACTTC | CASSQDFGRNSYEQYF
TRBJ1-5 | - | TRBV7-4 | - | TGTGCCAGCAGCTTCCCCGCGGGGGCGGTCGGTCAGCCCCAGCATTTT | CASSFPAGAVGQPQHF
TRBJ2-7 | - | TRBV11-1 | TRBD2 | TGTGCCAGCAGCGGGCGGGGGTGGAACTCCTACGAGCAGTACTTC | CASSGRGWNSYEQYF
TRBJ2-5 | - | TRBV28 | TRBD1 | TGTGCCAGCAGCTCAGGACAGGGCCAAGAGACCCAGTACTTC | CASSSGQGQETQYF
TRBJ2-3 | - | TRBV2 | TRBD1 | TGTGCCAGCAGTCCCGGGACAGGGTTGGAGGATACGCAGTATTTT | CASSPGTGLEDTQYF
TRBJ2-1 | - | TRBV4-2 | TRBD2 | TGTGCCAGCAGCCAGGGTACTAGCGGGGGGTTCAATGAGCAGTTCTTC | CASSQGTSGGFNEQFF
TRBJ1-5 | - | TRBV9 | - | TGTGCCAGCAGCGGACCGGGGCGGAGCAATCAGCCCCAGCATTTT | CASSGPGRSNQPQHF
TRBJ2-7 | - | TRBV27 | - | TGTGCCAGCAGTTTAGCGGGCCCTGGGTACGAGCAGTACTTC | CASSLAGPGYEQYF
TRBJ2-1 | - | TRBV27 | TRBD2 | TGTGCCAGCAGTTCCCTCGGACTAGCGGAATCCTACAATGAGCAGTTCTTC | CASSSLGLAESYNEQFF
TRBJ1-1 | - | TRBV9 | - | TGTGCCAGCAGCGGGGAACTCGAGGGCACTGAAGCTTTCTTT | CASSGELEGTEAFF
TRBJ2-7 | once | TRBV7-8 | - | TGTGCCAGCAGCTACACATCGGGAGAGCAGTACTTC | CASSYTSGEQYF
TRBJ1-1 | - | TRBV19 | - | TGTGCCAGTAGTAGGGGGGAAGGGAGCGCTGAAGCTTTCTTT | CASSRGEGSAEAFF
TRBJ2-1 | - | TRBV5-1 | - | TGCGCCAGCAGCTTGAGGGCGGGGGAGCAGTTCTTC | CASSLRAGEQFF
TRBJ2-1 | once | TRBV19 | TRBD2 | TGTGCCAGTAGTGCCCTGGCGGGAGGTCGCGATGAGCAGTTCTTC | CASSALAGGRDEQFF
TRBJ1-3 | - | TRBV27 | - | TGTGCCAGCAGTTCCGGGACGCGTGGAAACACCATATATTTT | CASSSGTRGNTIYF
TRBJ1-2 | - | TRBV19 | - | TGTGCCAGTACCGGATTTGGGGCGAAAGGGGTAGGAGGCTACACCTTC | CASTGFGAKGVGGYTF
TRBJ1-1 | - | TRBV27 | - | TGTGCCAGCAGTCCCTCGGGGGCTAGCACTGAAGCTTTCTTT | CASSPSGASTEAFF
TRBJ2-1 | - | TRBV9 | TRBD2 | TGTGCCAGCAGCGGGGCTAGCGGAGGGGACAATGAGCAGTTCTTC | CASSGASGGDNEQFF
TRBJ2-3 | once | TRBV18 | TRBD1 | TGTGCCAGCTCACCACTTTCCGCCGACAGGGATACTACGCAGTATTTT | CASSPLSADRDTTQYF
TRBJ2-1 | - | TRBV6-1 | - | TGTGCCAGCAGTGCAAGTTTAGTGAGTTTATATGAGCAGTTCTTC | CASSASLVSLYEQFF
TRBJ2-7 | - | TRBV6-5 | - | TGTGCCAGCAGTTACTCGATGGGGCGGGTCATCTACGAGCAGTACTTC | CASSYSMGRVIYEQYF
TRBJ2-7 | - | TRBV27 | TRBD2 | TGTGCCAGCAGATGGGGCGGGAGTATATACGAGCAGTACTTC | CASRWGGSIYEQYF
TRBJ2-5 | - | TRBV29-1 | - | TGCAGCGTCCTGTATACACGGGGAGAGACCCAGTACTTC | CSVLYTRGETQYF
TRBJ1-2 | - | TRBV18 | - | TGTGCCAGCTCACCGGAGTTTCTTGCTAACTATGGCTACACCTTC | CASSPEFLANYGYTF
TRBJ2-1 | once | TRBV4-3 | TRBD2 | TGCGCCAGCAGCTTACGACTAGCTAGCGGACTCGACAATGAGCAGTTCTTC | CASSLRLASGLDNEQFF
TRBJ2-1 | once | TRBV9 | - | TGTGCCAGCAGCGTCCGGGACGGCAATGAGCAGTTCTTC | CASSVRDGNEQFF
TRBJ2-7 | - | TRBV18 | - | TGTGCCAGCTCACCAGGCGCGGGAACGACCTACGAGCAGTACTTC | CASSPGAGTTYEQYF
TRBJ2-1 | - | TRBV5-1 | - | TGCGCCAGCAGCTTAGACAGACCAACCTACAATGAGCAGTTCTTC | CASSLDRPTYNEQFF
TRBJ2-3 | - | TRBV9 | - | TGTGCCAGCAGCCCCCAAGACTACACAGATACGCAGTATTTT | CASSPQDYTDTQYF
TRBJ1-2 | - | TRBV5-6 | TRBD1 | TGTGCCAGCAGCTTTCAGGGGGCTGTGGGCTACACCTTC | CASSFQGAVGYTF